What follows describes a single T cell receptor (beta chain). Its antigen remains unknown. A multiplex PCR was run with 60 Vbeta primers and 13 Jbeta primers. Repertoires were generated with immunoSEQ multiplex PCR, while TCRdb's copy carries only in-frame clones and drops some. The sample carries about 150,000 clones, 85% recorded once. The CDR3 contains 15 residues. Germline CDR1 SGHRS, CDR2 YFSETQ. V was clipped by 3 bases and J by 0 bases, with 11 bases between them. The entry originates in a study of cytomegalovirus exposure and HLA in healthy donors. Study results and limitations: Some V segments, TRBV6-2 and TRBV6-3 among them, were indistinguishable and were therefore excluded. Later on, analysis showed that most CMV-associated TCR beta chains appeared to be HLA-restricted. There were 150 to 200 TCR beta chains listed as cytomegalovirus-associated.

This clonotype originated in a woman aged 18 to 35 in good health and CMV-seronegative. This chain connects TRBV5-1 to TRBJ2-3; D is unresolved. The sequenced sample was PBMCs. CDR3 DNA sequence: TGCGCCAGCAGCTCGGCTCAGGTCAGCACAGATACGCAGTATTTT. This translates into CASSSAQVSTDTQYF.